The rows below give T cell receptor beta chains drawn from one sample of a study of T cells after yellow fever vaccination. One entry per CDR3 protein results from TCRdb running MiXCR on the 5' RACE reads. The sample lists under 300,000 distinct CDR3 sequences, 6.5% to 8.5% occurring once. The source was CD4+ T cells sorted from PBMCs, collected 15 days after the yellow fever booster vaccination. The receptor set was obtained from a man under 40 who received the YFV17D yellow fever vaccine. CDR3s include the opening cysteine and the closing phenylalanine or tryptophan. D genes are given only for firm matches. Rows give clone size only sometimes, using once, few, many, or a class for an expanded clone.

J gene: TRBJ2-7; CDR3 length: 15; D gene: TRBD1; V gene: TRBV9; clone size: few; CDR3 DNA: TGTGCCAGCAGCGCGGGGACAGGGCAATCCTACGAGCAGTACTTC; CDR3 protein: CASSAGTGQSYEQYF
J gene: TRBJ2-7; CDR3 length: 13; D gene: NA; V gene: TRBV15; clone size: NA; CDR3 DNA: TGTGCCACCAGCAGAGTGGCAGGCTACGAGCAGTACTTC; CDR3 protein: CATSRVAGYEQYF
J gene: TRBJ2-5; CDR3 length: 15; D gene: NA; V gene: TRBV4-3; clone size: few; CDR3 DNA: TGCGCCAGCAGCCAAGATGAGACGGGGGTAATGGCCCAGTACTTC; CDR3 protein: CASSQDETGVMAQYF
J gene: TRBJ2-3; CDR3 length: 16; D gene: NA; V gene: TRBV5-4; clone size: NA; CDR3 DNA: TGTGCCAGCAGCTTGGGGGCCTCGGGTGTCCCAGATACGCAGTATTTT; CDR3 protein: CASSLGASGVPDTQYF
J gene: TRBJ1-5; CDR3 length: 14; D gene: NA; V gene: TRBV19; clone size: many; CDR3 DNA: TGTGCCAGTAGCGGAACGGGGGGAGTCCAGCCCCAGCATTTT; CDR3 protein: CASSGTGGVQPQHF
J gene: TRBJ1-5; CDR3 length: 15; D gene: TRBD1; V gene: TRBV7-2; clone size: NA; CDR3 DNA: TGTGCCAGCAGCATCCACAGGGGGGGAAATCAGCCCCAGCATTTT; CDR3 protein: CASSIHRGGNQPQHF
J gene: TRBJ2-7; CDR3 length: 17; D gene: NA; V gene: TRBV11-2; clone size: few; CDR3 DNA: TGTGCCAGCAGCTTAGAGGGAAGTAGCGGAGCTCCCCACGAGCAGTACTTC; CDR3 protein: CASSLEGSSGAPHEQYF
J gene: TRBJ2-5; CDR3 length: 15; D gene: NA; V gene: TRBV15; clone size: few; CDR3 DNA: TGTGCCACCAGCAGAGAAAATTCAGGGGACGAGACCCAGTACTTC; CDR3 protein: CATSRENSGDETQYF
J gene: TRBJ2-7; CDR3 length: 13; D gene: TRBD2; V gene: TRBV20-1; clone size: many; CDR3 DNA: TGCAGTGCGGGACCTAGCGGCTACAACGAGCAGTACTTC; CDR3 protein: CSAGPSGYNEQYF
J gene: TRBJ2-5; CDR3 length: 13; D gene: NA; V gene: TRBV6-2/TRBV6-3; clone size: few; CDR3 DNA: TGTGCCAGCAGTCGCCAAAAGTTAGAGACCCAGTACTTC; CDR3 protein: CASSRQKLETQYF
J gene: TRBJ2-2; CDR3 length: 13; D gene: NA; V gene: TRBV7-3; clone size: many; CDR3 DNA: TGTGCCAGCAGCTTAATGAACACCGGGGAGCTGTTTTTT; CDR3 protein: CASSLMNTGELFF
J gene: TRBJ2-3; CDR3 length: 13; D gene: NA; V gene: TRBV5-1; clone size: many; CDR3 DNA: TGCGCCAGCAGCGCGGACAGCCTTGATACGCAGTATTTT; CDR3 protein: CASSADSLDTQYF
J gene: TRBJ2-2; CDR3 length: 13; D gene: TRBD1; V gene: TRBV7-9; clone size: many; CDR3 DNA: TGTGCCTTGAAACAGGGGACGACCGGGGAGCTGTTTTTT; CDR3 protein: CALKQGTTGELFF
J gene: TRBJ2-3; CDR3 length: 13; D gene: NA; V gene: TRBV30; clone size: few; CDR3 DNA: TGTGCCTGGAGTCAGGGAAGCAAAGATACGCAGTATTTT; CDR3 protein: CAWSQGSKDTQYF
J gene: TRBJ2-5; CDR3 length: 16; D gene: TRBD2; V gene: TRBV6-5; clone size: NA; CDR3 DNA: TGTGCCAGCAGTACCGAAGGACTAGCGGAAAGAGAGACCCAGTACTTC; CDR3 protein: CASSTEGLAERETQYF
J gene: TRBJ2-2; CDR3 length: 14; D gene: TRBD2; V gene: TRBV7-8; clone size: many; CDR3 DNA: TGTGCCAGCAGACTAGCGGGATTAGGCGGGGAGCTGTTTTTT; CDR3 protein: CASRLAGLGGELFF
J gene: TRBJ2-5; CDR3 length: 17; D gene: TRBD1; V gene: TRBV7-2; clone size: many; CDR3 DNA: TGTGCCAGCAGCAGCCCGAGGGGGGACAGGGTAAAAGAGACCCAGTACTTC; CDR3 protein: CASSSPRGDRVKETQYF
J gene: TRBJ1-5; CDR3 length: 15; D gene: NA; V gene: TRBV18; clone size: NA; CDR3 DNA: TGTGCCAGCTCACCGAAGGGGCGTAGGGATCAGCCCCAGCATTTT; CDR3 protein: CASSPKGRRDQPQHF
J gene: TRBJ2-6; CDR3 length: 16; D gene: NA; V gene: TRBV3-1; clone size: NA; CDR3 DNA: TGTGCCAGCAGCCAAGATTTTCCGTCTGGGGCCAACGTCCTGACTTTC; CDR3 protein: CASSQDFPSGANVLTF
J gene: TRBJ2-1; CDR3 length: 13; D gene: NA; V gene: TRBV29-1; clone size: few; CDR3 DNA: TGCAGCGTTGAAAGCCAGAGGTACAATGAGCAGTTCTTC; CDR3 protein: CSVESQRYNEQFF
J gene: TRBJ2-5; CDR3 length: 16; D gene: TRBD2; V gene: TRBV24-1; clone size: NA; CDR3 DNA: TGTGCCACCAGTGACAGAGGACTAGCGGGATTGGAGACCCAGTACTTC; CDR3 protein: CATSDRGLAGLETQYF
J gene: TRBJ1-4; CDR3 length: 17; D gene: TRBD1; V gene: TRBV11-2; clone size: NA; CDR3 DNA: TGTGCCAGCAGCCACCGGGACAGGGGAAAAGCTAATGAAAAACTGTTTTTT; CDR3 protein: CASSHRDRGKANEKLFF
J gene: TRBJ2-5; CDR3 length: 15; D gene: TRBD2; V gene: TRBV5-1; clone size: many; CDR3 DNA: TGCGCCAGCAGCGCCGGGACTAGCGGGGAAGAGACCCAGTACTTC; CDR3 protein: CASSAGTSGEETQYF
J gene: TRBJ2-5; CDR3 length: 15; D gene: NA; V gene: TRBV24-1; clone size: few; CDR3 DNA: TGTGCCACCGGAGTACTTACCCGGCTCCAAGAGACCCAGTACTTC; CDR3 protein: CATGVLTRLQETQYF
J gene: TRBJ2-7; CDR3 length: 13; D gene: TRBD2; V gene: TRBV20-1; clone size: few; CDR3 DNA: TGCAGTGCTAGACTAGCGGGAGTCTACGAGCAGTACTTC; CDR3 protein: CSARLAGVYEQYF
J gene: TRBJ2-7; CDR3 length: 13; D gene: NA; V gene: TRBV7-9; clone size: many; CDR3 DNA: TGTGCCAGCAGAAATGGCCGGGCTTACGAGCAGTACTTC; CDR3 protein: CASRNGRAYEQYF
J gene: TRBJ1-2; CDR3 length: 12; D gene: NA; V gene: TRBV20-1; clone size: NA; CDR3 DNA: TGCAGTGCGCCGGACGGAAACTATGGCTACACCTTC; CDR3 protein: CSAPDGNYGYTF
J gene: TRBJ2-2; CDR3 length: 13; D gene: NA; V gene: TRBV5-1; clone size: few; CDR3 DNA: TGCGCCAGCAGCTTGGCGGTTTCCGGGGAGCTGTTTTTT; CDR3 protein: CASSLAVSGELFF
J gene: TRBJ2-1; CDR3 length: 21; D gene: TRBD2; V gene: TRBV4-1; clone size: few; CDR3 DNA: TGCGCCAGCAGCCAAGAGGGTACCGGGACTAGCGGCAATTCTTCCTACAATGAGCAGTTCTTC; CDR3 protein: CASSQEGTGTSGNSSYNEQFF
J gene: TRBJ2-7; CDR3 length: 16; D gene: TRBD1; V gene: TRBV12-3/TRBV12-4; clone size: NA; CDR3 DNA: TGTGCCAGCAGTTTAGTTCTTGGGACAGGGGCCTACGAGCAGTACTTC; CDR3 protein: CASSLVLGTGAYEQYF
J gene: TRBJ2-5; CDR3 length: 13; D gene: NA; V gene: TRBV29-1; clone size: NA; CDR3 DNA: TGCAGCGTTCTGCCCAAAACGCAGGAGACCCAGTACTTC; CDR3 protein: CSVLPKTQETQYF
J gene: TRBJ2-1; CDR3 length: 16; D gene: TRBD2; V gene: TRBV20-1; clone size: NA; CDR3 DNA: TGCAGTGCTAGAGATCGGGTCGGGAGGTTTTACAATGAGCAGTTCTTC; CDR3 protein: CSARDRVGRFYNEQFF
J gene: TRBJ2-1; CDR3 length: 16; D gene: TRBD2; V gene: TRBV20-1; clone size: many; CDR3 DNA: TGCAGTGCTACCCCTTGGGCGGGAGGCCCCTACAATGAGCAGTTCTTC; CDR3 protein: CSATPWAGGPYNEQFF
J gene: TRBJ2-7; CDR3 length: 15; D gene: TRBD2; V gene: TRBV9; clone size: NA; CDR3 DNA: TGTGCCAGCAGCGCGACTAGCGGCGGGGTCTACGAGCAGTACTTC; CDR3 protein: CASSATSGGVYEQYF
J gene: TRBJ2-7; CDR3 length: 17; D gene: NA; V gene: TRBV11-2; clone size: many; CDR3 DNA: TGTGCCAGCAGCTTAGATGGCAGGACAGTGTACTCCTACGAGCAGTACTTC; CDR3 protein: CASSLDGRTVYSYEQYF
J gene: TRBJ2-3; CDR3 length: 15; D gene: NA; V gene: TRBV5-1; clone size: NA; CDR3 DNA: TGCGCCAGCAGCTTCTTAGGGGCTAGCACAGATACGCAGTATTTT; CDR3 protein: CASSFLGASTDTQYF
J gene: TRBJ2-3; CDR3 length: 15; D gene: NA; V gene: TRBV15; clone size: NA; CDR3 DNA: TGTGCCACCAGCGTCAGGCCCGGGACATCAGATACGCAGTATTTT; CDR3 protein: CATSVRPGTSDTQYF
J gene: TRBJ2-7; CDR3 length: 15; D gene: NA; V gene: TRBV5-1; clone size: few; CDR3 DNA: TGCGCCAGCAGCTCGACTCTGGGCAACTCCTACGAGCAGTACTTC; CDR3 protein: CASSSTLGNSYEQYF
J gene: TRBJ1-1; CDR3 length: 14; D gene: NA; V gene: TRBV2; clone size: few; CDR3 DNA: TGTGCCAGCAGGCGAAACGAGGGCCGGAATGAAGCTTTCTTT; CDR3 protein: CASRRNEGRNEAFF
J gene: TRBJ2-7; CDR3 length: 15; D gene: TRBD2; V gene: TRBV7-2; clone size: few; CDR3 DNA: TGTGCCAGCAGTTCAGACCCGGCCCCGGGGGGTGAGCAGTACTTC; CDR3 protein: CASSSDPAPGGEQYF
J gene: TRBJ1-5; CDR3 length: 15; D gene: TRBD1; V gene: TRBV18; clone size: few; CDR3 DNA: TGTGCCAGCTCTGTTTCGACAGGGGGCAATCAGCCCCAGCATTTT; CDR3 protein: CASSVSTGGNQPQHF
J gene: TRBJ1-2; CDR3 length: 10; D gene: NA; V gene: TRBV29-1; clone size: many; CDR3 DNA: TGCAGCGTTGACGGGTATGGCTACACCTTC; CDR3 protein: CSVDGYGYTF
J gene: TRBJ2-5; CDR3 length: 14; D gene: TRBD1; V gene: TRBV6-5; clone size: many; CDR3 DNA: TGTGCCAGCAGTTACCGTGACAGGGGTGAGACCCAGTACTTC; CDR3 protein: CASSYRDRGETQYF
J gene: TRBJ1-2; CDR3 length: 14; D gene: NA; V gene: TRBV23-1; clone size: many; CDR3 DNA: TGCGCCAGCAGGGAGACAGGTTGGGCGAGTGGCTACACCTTC; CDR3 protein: CASRETGWASGYTF